Sequencing of this T cell receptor (beta chain) was carried out in a study of blood T cell repertoires in COVID-19. Participants were aged about 18 to 90 years from about 25 US areas. Clinical history as reported by participants underpinned cohort assignment. Two negative PCRs, clearance, or symptom resolution had been documented for recovered Cohort 3 donors. Germline lookup yields CDR1 MNHNY and CDR2 SVGAGI (reference sequence). V was clipped by 7 bases and J by 5 bases; unmatched bases: 8. The CDR3 covers 14 residues. The repertoire was sequenced with immunoSEQ multiplex PCR; TCRdb's copy has only in-frame clones and lacks some. The repertoire holds about 200,000 clones, with 85% to 90% as singletons.

The TCR sequence derives from a man younger than 40 who had recovered from COVID-19. The chain combines TRBV6-6 with TRBJ2-1, with 7 bases identical to TRBD1. The sample comprised PBMCs or T cells enriched from blood (not recorded which). CDR3 region: CASIPGTENNEQFF. In nucleotides, the CDR3 is TGTGCCAGCATCCCCGGGACAGAGAACAATGAGCAGTTCTTC.